This TCR beta chain was recovered during a study of blood T cell repertoires in COVID-19. Study-level background: Spain, Italy and the United States supplied samples that represented acute and convalescent COVID-19. PBMCs, B-cell-depleted T cells, or T cells were the source of the cDNA or gDNA that made up the material.

Each exposed participant met a COVID-19 case in the 2 weeks preceding study entry. Only in-frame clones appear in the TCRdb table, and some are missing; sequencing was by immunoSEQ multiplex PCR. The sample contains 130,000 to 150,000 clones, approximately 86% of which appear only once. The table lists this clone with a count of one. Material for sequencing was PBMCs or T cells enriched from blood (not recorded which). The source of this sequence is a woman aged 40 to 55 who had been exposed to COVID-19.

CDR3 protein: CATSDTDSPTTTEQFF. DNA for the CDR3: TGTGCCACCAGTGATACGGACAGTCCCACAACGACTGAGCAGTTCTTC. The rearrangement links TRBV24-1 to TRBJ2-1, with a possible D match to TRBD1 (6 bases). The CDR3 sequence is 16 residues long. Germline V gives CDR1 KGHDR, CDR2 SFDVKD. Between the trimmed V and J ends, which lost 3 bases and 9 bases, there was a span of 20 bases.